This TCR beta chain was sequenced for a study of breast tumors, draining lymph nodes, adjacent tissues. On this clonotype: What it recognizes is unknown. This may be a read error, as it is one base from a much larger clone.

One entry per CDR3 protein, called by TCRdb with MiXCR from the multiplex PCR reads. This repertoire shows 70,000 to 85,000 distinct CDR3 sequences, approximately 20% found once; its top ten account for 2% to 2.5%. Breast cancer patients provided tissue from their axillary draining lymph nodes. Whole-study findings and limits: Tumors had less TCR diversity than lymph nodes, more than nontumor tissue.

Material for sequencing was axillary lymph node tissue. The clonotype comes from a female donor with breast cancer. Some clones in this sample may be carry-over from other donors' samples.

The DNA of the CDR3 is TGTGCCAGCAGATCCGGGACAGGGAGCTCCTACAATGAGCAGCTCTTC. Its translation is CASRSGTGSSYNEQLF. The J gene is TRBJ2-1, the V gene TRBV6-5, with TRBD1 matching over 9 bases. This CDR3 spans 16 amino acids. Germline V lookup: CDR1 MNHEY, CDR2 SVGAGI.